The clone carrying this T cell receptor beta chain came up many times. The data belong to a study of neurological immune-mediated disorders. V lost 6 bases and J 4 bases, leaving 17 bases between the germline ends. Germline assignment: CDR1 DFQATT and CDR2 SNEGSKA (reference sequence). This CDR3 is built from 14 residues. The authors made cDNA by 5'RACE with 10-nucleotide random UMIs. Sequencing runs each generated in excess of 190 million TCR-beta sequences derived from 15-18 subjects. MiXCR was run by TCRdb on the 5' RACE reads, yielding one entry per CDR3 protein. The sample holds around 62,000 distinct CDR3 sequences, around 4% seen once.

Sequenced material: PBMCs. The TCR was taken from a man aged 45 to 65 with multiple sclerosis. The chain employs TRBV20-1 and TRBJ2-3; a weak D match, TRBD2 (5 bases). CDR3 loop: CSAPTLGVSDTQYF. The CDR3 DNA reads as TGCAGTGCCCCGACCCTCGGGGTTTCAGATACGCAGTATTTT.